The 23 T cell receptor beta chains reported below all come from one sample, sequenced in a study of regulatory T cells in long-lasting Graves disease. Time point defined: newly diagnosed GD, antithyroid drugs for less than 3 months. Scientists built the TCR library using RNA that was extracted from PBMCs. To make TCR beta libraries, researchers used iRepertoire HTBI primers and Arm-PCR of CDR3 regions. TCRdb reprocessed the multiplex PCR reads with MiXCR, giving one entry per CDR3 protein. Here the sample spans some 450,000 distinct CDR3 sequences, roughly 17% being singletons. The same data also went into a second study, on T cells in Graves' hyperthyroidism and ophthalmopathy.

Sample: peripheral blood mononuclear cells (PBMCs), taken at new diagnosis, from a patient treated with antithyroid drugs. These receptors were collected from a woman in her thirties with Graves disease.

There are many counts of this clonotype. The chain joins TRBV2 to TRBJ1-5; TRBD1 matches 7 bases. J gave up 1 base and V 6 bases, and 6 bases lay outside the gene matches. Germline V gene sequence: CDR1 SNHLY, CDR2 FYNNEI. The CDR3 runs to 15 residues. CDR3: CASSHRGLSNQPQHF. The CDR3 DNA follows: TGTGCCAGCAGCCACAGGGGATTGAGCAATCAGCCCCAGCATTTT.

This chain connects TRBV27 to TRBJ2-7; D unclear. CDR1 MNHEY and CDR2 SMNVEV come from the germline V gene (reference sequence). The CDR3 runs to 13 residues. Trimming removed 3 bases from V and 1 base from J, with 7 bases in between. The CDR3 DNA reads TGTGCCAGCAGTTTTACAACTTCCTACGAGCAGTACTTC. Protein product: CASSFTTSYEQYF.

As for this clonotype: This may arise from a read error, as a much more abundant clone is one base away. This sequence joins TRBV18 and TRBJ2-1; D not resolved. The germline V gene encodes CDR1 KGHSH and CDR2 LQKENI. CDR3 length equals 14 residues. Trimming took 2 bases from V and 13 from J, leaving 18 bases between them. The CDR3 here is CASSPYRSTETQFF. DNA for the CDR3: TGTGCCAGCTCACCATACCGGTCTACAGAGACCCAGTTCTTC.

The V gene is TRBV7-6, the J gene TRBJ2-7, with D maybe TRBD2 (6 bases). Germline CDR1 SGHVS, CDR2 FNYEAQ. V lost 3 bases and J lost 2, with 11 bases in between. The CDR3 has 14 amino acids. The chain's CDR3 is CASSFGTATYEQYF. The CDR3 region has the DNA TGTGCCAGCAGCTTCGGGACTGCCACCTACGAGCAGTACTTC.

This clonotype was seen many times. The chain has TRBV7-2 and TRBJ1-2; D is unclear. Trimming took off 3 bases at V and 13 bases at J, with 18 bases between the two ends. CDR1 SGHTA and CDR2 FQGNSA come from the germline V gene. This CDR3 is built from 13 residues. CDR3 residues: CASSLVGLLEATF. For the CDR3, the DNA is TGTGCCAGCAGCTTGGTAGGACTCCTTGAAGCCACCTTC.

The rearrangement joins TRBV6-2 or TRBV6-3 to TRBJ2-4, with TRBD2 matching 7 bases. The V segment lost 5 bases and the J segment 6 bases; nucleotides outside the gene matches: 7. The CDR3 spans 14 residues. Germline CDR1 MNHEY, CDR2 SVGEGT. The CDR3 nucleotides read TGTGCCAGCAGTCGCTCCGGGGGGTTAAACATTCAGTACTTC. As protein: CASSRSGGLNIQYF.

In its sample, this clonotype was seen many times. The V and J genes are TRBV7-2 and TRBJ2-7; tentatively, D is TRBD2 (6 bases). Per germline, CDR1 SGHTA and CDR2 FQGNSA. The CDR3 loop spans 15 amino acids. Trimming pared 6 bases from V and 2 bases from J, leaving 17 bases between. CDR3 nucleotides: TGTGCCAGCAGTCGAGGCCGGGGGAGCCCCTACGAGCAGTACTTC. Its protein product is CASSRGRGSPYEQYF.

Ten or more counts support this clonotype. The CDR3 bases are TGTGCCACCAGTGATTTGGGCGGGACTAGCGGGACAGATACGCAGTATTTT. Translation gives CATSDLGGTSGTDTQYF. The chain carries TRBV24-1 and TRBJ2-3, with 12 bases fitting TRBD2. CDR1 and CDR2 (germline): KGHDR, SFDVKD. V shed 0 bases, J shed 3 bases, and the junction held 3 bases outside the gene matches. The CDR3 length is 17 residues.

This clonotype came up many times. This sequence joins TRBV30 and TRBJ2-2; D gene uncertain. The CDR3 loop spans 14 amino acids. Germline CDR1 GTSNPN, CDR2 SVGIG (reference sequence). With 4 bases removed from V and 2 bases from J, the gap between germline ends came to 11 bases. The CDR3 DNA follows: TGTGCCTGGACTCGCTACGGCAACACCGGGGAGCTGTTTTTT. It codes for CAWTRYGNTGELFF. Full variable domain (remainder filled in from reference TRBV30 and TRBJ2-2): SQTIHQWPATLVQPVGSPLSLECTVEGTSNPNLYWYRQAAGRGLQLLFYSVGIGQISSEVPQNLSASRPQDRQFILSSKKLLLSDSGFYLCAWTRYGNTGELFFGEGSRLTVL.

This clonotype was seen a few times. This sequence joins TRBV28 and TRBJ2-4; no clear D. The V gene lost 1 base and the J gene lost 5 bases, with 6 bases spanning the gap. This CDR3 has 13 amino acids. Germline-derived CDR1 and CDR2 are MDHEN and SYDVKM. The CDR3 spells CASSLFWENIQYF. DNA for the CDR3: TGTGCCAGCAGTTTATTTTGGGAAAACATTCAGTACTTC.

Concerning this clonotype itself: This could be a read error, since a much larger clone is one nucleotide away. The chain couples TRBV6-2 or TRBV6-3 to TRBJ2-1; 8 bases line up with TRBD2. The CDR3 covers 14 residues. The germline gives CDR1 MNHEY, CDR2 SVGEGT. The junction had 10 bases not matched to a gene; V was cut back by 6 bases and J by 9 bases. The CDR3 is CASRYRGRSIEQFF. DNA of the CDR3: TGTGCCAGCAGGTACCGCGGGAGGTCCATTGAGCAGTTCTTC.

This clonotype was picked up many times. V usage is TRBV6-1 and J usage is TRBJ1-2; TRBD1 matches 7 bases. The CDR3 loop spans 15 amino acids. J gave up 5 bases and V 5 bases, and 11 bases lay outside the gene matches. Germline CDR1 reads MNHNS; CDR2 reads SASEGT. As DNA, the CDR3 is TGTGCCAGCAGTCCCGCCCAGGGGGGGTTGTATGGCTACACCTTC. The encoded protein is CASSPAQGGLYGYTF.

This clonotype was counted at least ten times. The rearrangement uses TRBV4-3 and TRBJ2-5, with D possibly matching TRBD1 (5 bases). This CDR3 spans 15 amino acids. Germline V lookup: CDR1 LGHNA, CDR2 YSLEER. Trimming removed 0 bases from V and 5 bases from J, with 13 bases in between. The CDR3 DNA is TGCGCCAGCAGCCAAGAGATCTCAGGGTGGGAGACCCAGTACTTC. The encoded protein is CASSQEISGWETQYF.

This clonotype showed up many times. This chain uses TRBV20-1 with TRBJ1-1; tentative D call: TRBD1 (5 bases). The V and J ends lost 0 bases and 3 bases respectively, with 11 bases between them. The germline V gene encodes CDR1 DFQATT and CDR2 SNEGSKA (reference sequence). The CDR3 totals 14 residues. The chain's CDR3 is CSARDTGTYTEAFF. The CDR3 nucleotides read TGCAGTGCTAGAGATACCGGGACCTACACTGAAGCTTTCTTT.

The table lists this clonotype with a few counts. The chain uses TRBV4-1 and TRBJ2-2, with D hard to call. CDR1 MGHRA and CDR2 YSYEKL come from the germline V gene. V was shortened by 6 bases and J by 3 bases, with 5 bases between the two germline ends. The CDR3 sequence is 12 residues long. CDR3 loop: CASRPDTGELFF. CDR3 DNA: TGCGCCAGCAGACCCGACACCGGGGAGCTGTTTTTT.

The chain joins TRBV11-2 to TRBJ2-2, with a possible D match to TRBD1 (6 bases). The V gene lost 1 base and the J gene lost 7 bases, with 13 bases spanning the gap. CDR3 length: 15 residues. CDR1 SGHAT and CDR2 FQNNGV come from the germline V gene. The CDR3 region has the DNA TGTGCCAGCAGCTTAGGACAGGTTGGCGTCGGGGAGCTGTTTTTT. It translates to CASSLGQVGVGELFF.

A remark on this clonotype: This may be a read error, as it is one base from a much larger clone. J is TRBJ1-5 and V is TRBV7-2; a possible D gene is TRBD1 (5 bases). In germline, CDR1 is SGHTA, CDR2 FQGNSA. The CDR3 is made up of 15 amino acids. The CDR3 is CASGLRSGRNQPQHF. CDR3 nucleotides: TGTGCCAGCGGCTTAAGGTCAGGGAGAAATCAGCCCCAGCATTTT.

The gene calls are TRBV18 and TRBJ2-7; 10 bases match TRBD2. V was pared by 6 bases and J by 2 bases, with 7 bases of the junction left unmatched. This CDR3 has 15 residues. Germline V gene sequence: CDR1 KGHSH, CDR2 LQKENI. CDR3: CASSDGAGGPYEQYF. The CDR3 region has the DNA TGTGCCAGCTCCGACGGAGCGGGAGGGCCCTACGAGCAGTACTTC.

This clonotype has more than one count but fewer than ten. The CDR3 reads CASSRRLGLAEYEQFF. DNA of the CDR3: TGTGCCAGCAGCCGGCGACTCGGACTGGCTGAGTATGAGCAGTTCTTC. The rearrangement uses TRBV12-3 or TRBV12-4 and TRBJ2-1; maybe TRBD2 (5 bases). CDR3 length equals 16 residues. Trimming pared 6 bases from V and 8 bases from J, leaving 23 bases between.

This clonotype was counted ten times or more. The V gene is TRBV12-3 or TRBV12-4, the J gene TRBJ2-3; D unclear. V shed 5 bases and J shed 1 base, with 16 bases lying between them. This CDR3 spans 16 amino acids. The CDR3 nucleotides are TGTGCCAGCAGTCCTCCATGGGTATTAGGCACAGATACGCAGTATTTT. Residues: CASSPPWVLGTDTQYF.

The genes are TRBV4-1 and TRBJ2-7; D is uncertain. The CDR3 loop spans 17 amino acids. From germline, CDR1 is MGHRA and CDR2 YSYEKL. Trimming left V 2 bases short and J 6 bases short, with 23 bases between. In DNA form, the CDR3 reads TGCGCCAGCAGCCAACTCTTTAGGTCCACCCCTAGAGGCGAGCAGTACTTC. This gives the protein CASSQLFRSTPRGEQYF.

At least ten counts were recorded for this clonotype. V and J are TRBV6-2 or TRBV6-3 and TRBJ2-3, with D possibly being TRBD2 (5 bases). Trimming took 2 bases from V and 6 from J, leaving 15 bases between them. The CDR3 totals 15 residues. Germline CDR1 MNHEY, CDR2 SVGEGT. CDR3 DNA: TGTGCCAGCAGTTACGGTCGGACCGGGAAGGATACGCAGTATTTT. Translating it yields CASSYGRTGKDTQYF.

This clonotype turned up a few times. The V gene is TRBV4-2, the J gene TRBJ1-5; perhaps TRBD1 as D (6 bases). This CDR3 region has 15 residues. V lost 0 bases and J 7 bases, leaving 13 bases between the germline ends. CDR1 is LGHNA and CDR2 is YNFKEQ in the germline V gene. Here the CDR3 DNA reads TGTGCCAGCAGCCAAGAAATTCAGGGGCGCCAGCCCCAGCATTTT. This translates into CASSQEIQGRQPQHF.